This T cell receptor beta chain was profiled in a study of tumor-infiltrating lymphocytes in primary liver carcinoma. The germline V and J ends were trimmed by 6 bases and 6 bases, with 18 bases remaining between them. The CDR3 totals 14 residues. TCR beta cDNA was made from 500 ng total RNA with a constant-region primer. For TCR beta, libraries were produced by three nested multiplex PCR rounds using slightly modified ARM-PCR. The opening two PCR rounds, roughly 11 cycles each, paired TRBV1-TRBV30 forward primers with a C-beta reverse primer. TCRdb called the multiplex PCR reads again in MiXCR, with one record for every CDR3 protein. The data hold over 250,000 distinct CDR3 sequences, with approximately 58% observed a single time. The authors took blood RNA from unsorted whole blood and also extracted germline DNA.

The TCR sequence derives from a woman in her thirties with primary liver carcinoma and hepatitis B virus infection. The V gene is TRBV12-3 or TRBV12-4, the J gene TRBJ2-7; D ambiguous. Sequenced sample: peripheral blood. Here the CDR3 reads CASSPFQSAGEQYF. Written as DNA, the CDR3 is TGTGCCAGCAGCCCCTTTCAATCCGCCGGCGAGCAGTACTTC.